The clone carrying this T cell receptor (beta chain) was detected once. The data originate from a study of blood T cells in healthy people across ages. Primed by a sample-barcoded 5' primer and a J-beta primer mix, a second PCR proceeded for 7 to 11 cycles. Each sample provided no less than 2.5 million CDR3-containing paired-end reads. Each CDR3 protein is one row after TCRdb ran MiXCR on the 5' RACE reads. The sample lists roughly 800,000 distinct CDR3 sequences, roughly 60% occurring once. Trimming removed 0 bases from V and 8 bases from J, with 16 bases in between. The germline gives CDR1 LGHNA, CDR2 YSLEER. This CDR3 region has 16 residues.

This chain uses TRBV4-3 with TRBJ1-4; TRBD1 might be the D (5 bases). The source is a man aged 25 to 40 in good health. The sample was blood. CDR3 sequence reads: CASSQDPGRGEEKLFF. DNA of the CDR3: TGCGCCAGCAGCCAAGACCCTGGTCGGGGCGAGGAAAAACTGTTTTTT.